This TCR beta chain was recovered during a study of cytomegalovirus exposure and HLA in healthy donors. CDR3 length: 14 residues. Germline CDR1 reads MNHEY; CDR2 reads SMNVEV (reference sequence). V lost 6 bases, J lost 0 bases, and 8 bases lay in between. PCR amplification relied on 60 Vbeta primers (plus 13 Jbeta primers). Method: immunoSEQ multiplex PCR; TCRdb's copy keeps in-frame clones and lacks some. Recorded for this sample: about 96,000 clones. The V call is TRBV27, the J call TRBJ1-4; D is undetermined. The sequencing sample was made of PBMCs. The sequence was collected from a woman aged 30 to 39 in good health and CMV-seronegative. CDR3: CASRNIATNEKLFF. The CDR3 nucleotides are TGTGCCAGCAGGAACATTGCAACTAATGAAAAACTGTTTTTT.